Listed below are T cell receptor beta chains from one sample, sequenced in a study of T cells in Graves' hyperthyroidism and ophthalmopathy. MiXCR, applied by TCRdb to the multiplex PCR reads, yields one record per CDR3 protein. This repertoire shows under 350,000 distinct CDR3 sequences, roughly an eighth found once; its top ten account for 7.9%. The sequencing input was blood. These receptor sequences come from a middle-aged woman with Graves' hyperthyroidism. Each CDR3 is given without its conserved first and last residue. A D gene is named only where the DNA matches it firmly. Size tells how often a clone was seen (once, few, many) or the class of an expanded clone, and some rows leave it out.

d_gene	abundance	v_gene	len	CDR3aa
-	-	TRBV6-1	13	ASRAEVSSGNTIY
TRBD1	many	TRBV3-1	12	ASSHQGDTGELF
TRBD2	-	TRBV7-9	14	ASSLTGLAGYYEQY
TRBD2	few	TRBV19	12	ASSISGGTGELF
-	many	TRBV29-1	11	VPRLRGNTEAF
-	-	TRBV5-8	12	ASSLDPNAETQY
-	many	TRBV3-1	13	ASSQDRLFRDTQY
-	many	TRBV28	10	ASSPLGPGYT
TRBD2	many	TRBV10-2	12	ASSEGTSGYEQY
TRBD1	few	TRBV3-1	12	ASSLDRGPEKLF